This entry concerns a single T cell receptor beta chain. Its antigen remains unidentified. Preparation of the TCRbeta library was carried out with unique molecular identifiers. TCRdb itself ran the PCR reads through MiXCR, one entry per CDR3 protein. This sample has approximately 1,000,000 distinct CDR3 sequences, with about 30% found just once. These data are taken from a study of T-cell reconstitution after alpha-beta-depleted transplantation in children. Broader study findings: By about two months after transplant, alpha-beta T cells reportedly arose from several hundred graft clones that had expanded.

CDR1 and CDR2 (germline): MNHEY, SVGAGI. Trimming took off 7 bases at V and 2 bases at J, with 22 bases between the two ends. This CDR3 is built from 17 residues. The sequences come from PBMCs, mostly from graft donor cells, collected 360 days after TCRalphabeta/CD19-depleted stem cell transplant. The clonotype comes from a boy under two years old who had a stem cell transplant for SCID, so the T cells may come from the graft donor. The rearrangement joins TRBV6-5 to TRBJ2-3; the D gene is possibly TRBD1 (6 bases). CDR3 sequence (DNA): TGTGCCAGCACCAATAGCCCGACAGGTCTCATCACAGATACGCAGTATTTT. This translates into CASTNSPTGLITDTQYF.